This T cell receptor (beta chain) derives from a study of cytomegalovirus exposure and HLA in healthy donors. About the research overall: An earlier analysis found under 130 million unique TCR beta sequences from about 190 million T cells.

Trimming stripped 1 base from V and 3 bases from J, with 10 bases between. The CDR3 runs to 14 residues. Germline CDR1 is SEHNR and CDR2 is FQNEAQ (reference sequence). Use of 60 Vbeta and 13 Jbeta primers characterized the PCR. The assay was immunoSEQ multiplex PCR, and TCRdb's table has in-frame clones only and misses some. Among about 130,000 clones listed, around 80% were seen once. This clone appeared a single time. The antigen is unknown. Overall study findings and caveats: Relative to equally common others, HLA-associated TCR beta chains showed greater clonal expansion in a later analysis. Later analysis suggested links between common viral pathogens and several top significant clusters. Rarity marked most TCR sequences, yet some public TCRs occurred in many donors.

J is TRBJ2-7 and V is TRBV7-9; weak D call: TRBD2 (5 bases). Sequencing was performed on PBMCs. The receptor was derived from a man aged 40-50 years in good health and CMV-seropositive. The CDR3 DNA sequence: TGTGCCAGCAGCTTAGTAGAGGGTCTCTACGAGCAGTACTTC. It specifies CASSLVEGLYEQYF.